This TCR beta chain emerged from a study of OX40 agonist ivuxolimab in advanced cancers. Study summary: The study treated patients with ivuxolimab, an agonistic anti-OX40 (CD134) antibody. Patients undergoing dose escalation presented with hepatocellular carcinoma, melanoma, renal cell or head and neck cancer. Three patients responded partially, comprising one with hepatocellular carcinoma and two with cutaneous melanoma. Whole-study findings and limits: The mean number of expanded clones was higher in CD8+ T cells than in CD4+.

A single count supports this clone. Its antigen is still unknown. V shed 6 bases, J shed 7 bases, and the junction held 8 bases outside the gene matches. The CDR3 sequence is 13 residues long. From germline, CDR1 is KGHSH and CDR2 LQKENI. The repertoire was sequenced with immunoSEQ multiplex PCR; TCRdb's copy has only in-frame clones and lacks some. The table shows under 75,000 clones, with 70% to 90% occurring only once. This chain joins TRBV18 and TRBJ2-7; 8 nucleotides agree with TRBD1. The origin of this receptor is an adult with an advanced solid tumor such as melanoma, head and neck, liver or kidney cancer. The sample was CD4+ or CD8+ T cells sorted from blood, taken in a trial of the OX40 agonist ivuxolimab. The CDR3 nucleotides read TGTGCCAGCTCCCCAGACAGGGGCGATGAGCAGTACTTC. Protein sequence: CASSPDRGDEQYF. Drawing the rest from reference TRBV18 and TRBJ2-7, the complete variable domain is NAGVMQNPRHLVRRRGQEARLRCSPMKGHSHVYWYRQLPEEGLKFMVYLQKENIIDESGMPKERFSAEFPKEGPSILRIQQVVRGDSAAYFCASSPDRGDEQYFGPGTRLTVT.